The 8 T cell receptor beta chains below come from one sample, sequenced in a study of spatial heterogeneity in lung cancer. General study findings and limits: Counts of expanded intratumoral alpha and beta TCRs tracked tumor mutation counts.

TCRdb processed the 5' RACE reads anew with MiXCR; each CDR3 protein has one entry. The sample has over 5,500 distinct CDR3 sequences, about 14% seen once. Specified time point: sample taken at primary tumor resection. These TCRs' antigens remain unknown. The sequencing here drew on lung tumor tissue, taken at surgery. These receptors were obtained from a male donor with early-stage non-small cell lung cancer.

Note on this clonotype: Found in a library prepared for alpha chains, this beta chain is an off-target read, and its abundance has little meaning. V is TRBV29-1 and J is TRBJ1-2; D is unclear. The CDR3 is 13 residues long. The germline V gene encodes CDR1 SQVTM and CDR2 ANQGSEA. Trimming shortened V by 0 bases and J by 0 bases, and 5 bases separated the two germline ends. CDR3 residues: CSVEEAPNYGYTF. CDR3 DNA: TGCAGCGTTGAAGAGGCACCTAACTATGGCTACACCTTC.

By proportion, this clonotype is medium-sized (0.01 to 0.1%). This beta chain lies outside the target of a library built for alpha chains; its clone size means little. This chain links TRBV19 with TRBJ2-7; perhaps TRBD1 as D (6 bases). V lost 5 bases and J lost 3, with 14 bases in between. From germline, CDR1 is LNHDA and CDR2 SQIVND (reference sequence). CDR3 length equals 14 residues. CDR3 in amino acids: CASSGRAQGYEQYF. The CDR3 coding sequence is TGTGCCAGTAGTGGGAGAGCACAGGGCTACGAGCAGTACTTC.

In this sample, this clonotype is medium-sized (0.01 to 0.1%). This beta chain is an off-target read within a library intended for alpha chains, so its frequency means little. This rearrangement joins TRBV29-1 to TRBJ2-2; the D gene is possibly TRBD2 (5 bases). Germline lookup yields CDR1 SQVTM and CDR2 ANQGSEA. V lost 4 bases, J lost 2 bases, and 8 bases lay in between. This CDR3 spans 13 amino acids. The CDR3 DNA is TGCAGCGTTGGGAGGAGTAACACCGGGGAGCTGTTTTTT. The encoded protein is CSVGRSNTGELFF.

Ten or more counts support this clonotype. This beta chain turned up in a library designed for alpha chains; as an off-target read, its abundance says little. The rearrangement joins TRBV20-1 to TRBJ1-5; D not certain. The V gene's germline CDR1 is DFQATT and CDR2 SNEGSKA (reference sequence). Trimming removed 5 bases from V and 1 base from J, with 9 bases in between. The CDR3 is 13 amino acids. CDR3 amino acids: CSAEGQSNQPQHF. The CDR3 DNA sequence: TGCAGTGCTGAGGGCCAGAGCAATCAGCCCCAGCATTTT.

This clonotype is medium-sized by share. This beta chain is an unintended read in a library built for alpha chains; its size means little. The genes are TRBV20-1 and TRBJ1-5, with 9 positions matching TRBD1. CDR1 and CDR2 from the germline V gene are DFQATT and SNEGSKA (reference sequence). Unmatched junction bases numbered 10, after V lost 3 bases and J lost 7 bases. This CDR3 spans 15 amino acids. CDR3 sequence reads: CSASRGTGPGQPQHF. Here the CDR3 DNA reads TGCAGTGCTAGCAGGGGGACAGGGCCCGGGCAGCCCCAGCATTTT.

This clonotype was seen many times. This beta chain turned up in a library designed for alpha chains; as an off-target read, its abundance says little. The V gene is TRBV27, the J gene TRBJ2-3, with D possibly being TRBD2 (5 bases). The CDR3 spans 14 residues. CDR1 is MNHEY and CDR2 is SMNVEV in the germline V gene (reference sequence). V lost 3 bases and J lost 4, with 11 bases in between. This chain's CDR3 is CASSFRTRADTQYF. The CDR3, as DNA: TGTGCCAGCAGTTTCAGGACGAGGGCAGATACGCAGTATTTT.

This clonotype is labeled medium-sized. Found in a library prepared for alpha chains, this beta chain is an off-target read, and its abundance has little meaning. The CDR3, as DNA: TGTGCCAGCAGCACGCATCCGGGACAGGGGGGGAATGAGCAGTTCTTC. Translating gives CASSTHPGQGGNEQFF. The V and J genes are TRBV9 and TRBJ2-1, with 11 bases matching TRBD1. The CDR3 is 16 amino acids. Trimming cost V 4 bases and J 7 bases; bases outside gene matches: 10. Germline CDR1 is SGDLS and CDR2 is YYNGEE.

This clonotype was detected ten times or more. In a library made to pick up alpha chains, this beta chain is a stray read with a size that means little. The rearrangement joins TRBV28 to TRBJ1-2, with a tentative D call TRBD1 (6 bases). V was pared by 3 bases and J by 5 bases, with 7 bases between. Germline V gene lookup returns CDR1 MDHEN and CDR2 SYDVKM. The CDR3 runs 12 residues. Here the CDR3 DNA reads TGTGCCAGCAGTTTTGGACAGTATGGCTACACCTTC. This codes for CASSFGQYGYTF.